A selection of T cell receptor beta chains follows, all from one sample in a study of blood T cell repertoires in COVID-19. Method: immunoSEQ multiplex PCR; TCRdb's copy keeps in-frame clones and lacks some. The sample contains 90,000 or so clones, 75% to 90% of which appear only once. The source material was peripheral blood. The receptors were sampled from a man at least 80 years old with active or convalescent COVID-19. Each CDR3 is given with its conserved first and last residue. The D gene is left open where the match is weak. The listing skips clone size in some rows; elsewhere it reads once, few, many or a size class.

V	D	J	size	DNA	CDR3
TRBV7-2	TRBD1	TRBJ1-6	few	TGTGCCAGCAGCTTGGACAGGGGGCTAGGTTCACCCCTCCACTTT	CASSLDRGLGSPLHF
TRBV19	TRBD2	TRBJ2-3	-	TGTGCCAGTAGTTCCCTAGCGGGAGTCTTGGATACGCAGTATTTT	CASSSLAGVLDTQYF
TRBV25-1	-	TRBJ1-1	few	TGTGCCAGTGTAGGGAGGGGCATCACTGAAGCTTTCTTT	CASVGRGITEAFF
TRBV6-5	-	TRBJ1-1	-	TGTGCCAGCAGTTCATGGGACATAGCCCATGGGGCTTTCTTT	CASSSWDIAHGAFF
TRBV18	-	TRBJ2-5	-	TGTGCCAGCTCACCCGACTATGGCCGAGAGACCCAGTACTTC	CASSPDYGRETQYF
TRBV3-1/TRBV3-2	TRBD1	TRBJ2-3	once	TGTGCCAGCAGGGCCAGGACAGGGGTGGATACGCAGTATTTT	CASRARTGVDTQYF
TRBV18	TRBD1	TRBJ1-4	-	TGTGCCAGCTCACCACCGGGGGGACAGAAGAAACTGTTTTTT	CASSPPGGQKKLFF
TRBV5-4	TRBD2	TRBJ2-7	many	TGTGCCAGCAGCCCCGGACTAGCGGGAGGGGGGGAGCAGTACTTC	CASSPGLAGGGEQYF
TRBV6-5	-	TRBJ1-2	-	TGTGCCAGCAGCTCCGGGACTTTCTATGGCTACACCTTC	CASSSGTFYGYTF
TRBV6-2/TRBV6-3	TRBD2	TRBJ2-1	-	TGTGCCAGCAGTTACCTCGGGACTAGGGGAAACAATGAGCAGTTCTTC	CASSYLGTRGNNEQFF
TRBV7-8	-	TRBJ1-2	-	TGTGCCAGCAGCGACAGGAGAAACTATGGCTACACCTTC	CASSDRRNYGYTF
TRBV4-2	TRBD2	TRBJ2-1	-	TGTGCCAGCAGCCAAGATCCTAGCGGGAGTAATGAGCAGTTCTTC	CASSQDPSGSNEQFF
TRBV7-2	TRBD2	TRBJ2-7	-	TGTGCCAGCAGCCGTAGCGGGAGCTCCTACGAGCAGTACTTC	CASSRSGSSYEQYF
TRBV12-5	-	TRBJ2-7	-	TGTGCTAGTGGGCCCCCCGGGGTGAACTACGAGCAGTACTTC	CASGPPGVNYEQYF
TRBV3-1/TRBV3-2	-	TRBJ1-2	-	TGTGCCAGCAGCATACGACGGGACTATGGCTACACCTTC	CASSIRRDYGYTF
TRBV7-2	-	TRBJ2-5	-	TGTGCCAGCAGCCCGAATGGGGGCCCAGAGACCCAGTACTTC	CASSPNGGPETQYF
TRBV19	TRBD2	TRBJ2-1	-	TGTGCCAGTAGTATTTCCGGGACTACCTACAATGAGCAGTTCTTC	CASSISGTTYNEQFF
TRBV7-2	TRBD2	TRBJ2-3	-	TGTGCCAGCAGCACAGGACTAGCTCCAGATACGCAGTATTTT	CASSTGLAPDTQYF
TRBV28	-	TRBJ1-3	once	TGTGCCAGCAGTTTACTCCAGACACTAGCCTCTGGAAACACCATATATTTT	CASSLLQTLASGNTIYF